This passage covers 26 T cell receptor beta chains from one sample sequenced in a study of blood T cell repertoires in COVID-19. TCRdb's table, derived via immunoSEQ multiplex PCR, lists solely in-frame clones and lacks some. This table has some 14,000 clones, approximately 78% appearing once. The sequencing input was peripheral blood. The receptors stem from an elderly man with active or convalescent COVID-19.

The CDR3, as DNA: TGTGCCAGCTCCTCGGGACAGGGTGGCGTTCTCTACCGGGAGCTGTTTTTT. It codes for CASSSGQGGVLYRELFF. The chain recombines TRBV18 with TRBJ2-2; TRBD1 matches at 9 bases. The CDR3 contains 17 residues. Germline CDR1 and CDR2: KGHSH and LQKENI. V lost 6 bases and J lost 9; bases outside the gene matches: 17.

The J gene is TRBJ1-1, the V gene TRBV29-1; D is uncertain. This CDR3 is 13 amino acids long. Trimming left V 4 bases short and J 3 bases short, with 12 bases between. Germline V lookup: CDR1 SQVTM, CDR2 ANQGSEA. For the CDR3, the DNA is TGCAGCGTTGCGGGGAAGGTCGACACTGAAGCTTTCTTT. Protein sequence: CSVAGKVDTEAFF.

The chain joins TRBV11-2 to TRBJ1-1; 8 bases agree with TRBD1. V dropped 0 bases and J dropped 6; count of bases not matched to a gene: 3. The CDR3 runs to 14 residues. CDR1 and CDR2 from the germline V gene are SGHAT and FQNNGV. The CDR3, as DNA: TGTGCCAGCAGCTTAGATCAGGGGGCAGCTGAAGCTTTCTTT. It translates to CASSLDQGAAEAFF.

The gene calls are TRBV7-9 and TRBJ2-2; D possibly corresponds to TRBD1 (5 bases). The ends were cut back, 2 bases at V and 7 bases at J, with 8 bases in the middle. The CDR3 is 13 residues long. Germline lookup yields CDR1 SEHNR and CDR2 FQNEAQ (reference sequence). Here the CDR3 reads CASSLMQGGELFF. The CDR3, as DNA: TGTGCCAGCAGCTTAATGCAGGGCGGGGAGCTGTTTTTT.

The CDR3 spells CASRLSDRLYEQYF. Written as DNA, the CDR3 is TGTGCCAGTAGACTCTCGGACAGATTATACGAGCAGTACTTC. The chain links TRBV19 to TRBJ2-7; weak D call: TRBD1 (6 bases). Trimming removed 6 bases from V and 4 bases from J, with 16 bases in between. The CDR3 runs to 14 residues. Germline CDR1 and CDR2: LNHDA and SQIVND (reference sequence).

This chain joins TRBV5-5 and TRBJ1-4; D is perhaps TRBD1 (6 bases). The germline gives CDR1 SGHKS, CDR2 YYEKEE (reference sequence). The length of the CDR3 is 14 residues. Trimming shortened V by 2 bases and J by 7 bases, and 12 bases separated the two germline ends. For the CDR3, the DNA is TGTGCCAGCAGCTTACAGGGTCGCAGTGAAAAACTGTTTTTT. Its protein is CASSLQGRSEKLFF.

This rearrangement joins TRBV25-1 to TRBJ1-1; 8 bases agree with TRBD1. Looked up from germline, CDR1 is MGHDK and CDR2 is SYGVNS. This CDR3 has 15 residues. V shed 6 bases and J 1 base; nucleotides not matched to a gene: 7. The CDR3 spells CASRASTGANTEAFF. For the CDR3, the DNA is TGTGCCAGCAGGGCTTCGACAGGGGCGAACACTGAAGCTTTCTTT.

This clone was counted once. The chain links TRBV5-1 to TRBJ2-3, with 7 bases aligning to TRBD1. CDR1 is SGHRS and CDR2 is YFSETQ in the germline V gene. The trim removed 0 bases at V and 4 bases at J, leaving 2 bases unmatched. CDR3 size: 14 residues. The CDR3 sequence is CASSLGQGADTQYF. In DNA form, the CDR3 reads TGCGCCAGCAGCTTGGGACAGGGTGCAGATACGCAGTATTTT.

This chain uses TRBV7-8 with TRBJ2-1; TRBD2 might be the D (5 bases). The CDR3 consists of 14 residues. The germline gives CDR1 SGHVS, CDR2 FQNEAQ. V lost 4 bases and J lost 4, with 11 bases in between. The CDR3 spells CASSSGLMYNEQFF. The CDR3 DNA reads as TGTGCCAGCAGCTCCGGACTTATGTACAATGAGCAGTTCTTC.

V and J are TRBV27 and TRBJ1-2; possible D gene TRBD1, 6 bases. Trimming cost V 2 bases and J 4 bases, with 11 bases left between them. The germline V gene encodes CDR1 MNHEY and CDR2 SMNVEV (reference sequence). The CDR3 has 14 residues. CDR3: CASSLGGLPYGYTF. The CDR3 DNA reads TGTGCCAGCAGTTTAGGGGGCCTGCCCTATGGCTACACCTTC.

V usage is TRBV5-5 and J usage is TRBJ2-1, with TRBD1 matching 8 bases. V shed 2 bases and J 12 bases; nucleotides not matched to a gene: 7. The CDR3 covers 13 residues. Looked up from germline, CDR1 is SGHKS and CDR2 is YYEKEE (reference sequence). This chain's CDR3 is CASSFGTGGGQFF. CDR3 nucleotide sequence: TGTGCCAGCAGCTTTGGGACAGGTGGGGGGCAGTTCTTC.

V gene TRBV29-1 combines with J gene TRBJ2-5; 7 bases map to TRBD1. This CDR3 spans 12 amino acids. With 7 bases clipped from V and 4 bases from J, the junction kept 6 bases outside the gene matches. From germline, CDR1 is SQVTM and CDR2 ANQGSEA. CDR3 sequence reads: CSAYRGSETQYF. Here the CDR3 DNA reads TGCAGCGCGTACAGGGGTTCAGAGACCCAGTACTTC. The full variable domain, rest sourced from reference TRBV29-1 and TRBJ2-5, is SAVISQKPSRDICQRGTSLTIQCQVDSQVTMMFWYRQQPGQSLTLIATANQGSEATYESGFVIDKFPISRPNLTFSTLTVSNMSPEDSSIYLCSAYRGSETQYFGPGTRLLVL.

There are a few counts of this clone. The chain couples TRBV2 to TRBJ2-1, with TRBD2 identical over 15 bases. V gave up 5 bases and J gave up 4 bases; unmatched junction bases: 12. Looked up from germline, CDR1 is SNHLY and CDR2 is FYNNEI. This CDR3 spans 19 amino acids. The CDR3 here is CASSPSIRTSGGGYNEQFF. The CDR3 nucleotides are TGTGCCAGCAGTCCCTCCATACGGACTAGCGGGGGGGGATACAATGAGCAGTTCTTC.

V gene TRBV10-3 combines with J gene TRBJ1-6, with TRBD1 identical over 7 bases. Germline values: CDR1 ENHRY, CDR2 SYGVKD. Losses at the gene ends were 3 bases for V and 7 bases for J; bases not matched to a gene: 6. The CDR3 spans 15 residues. CDR3 in DNA: TGTGCCATCAGTGAACAGGGACAGACCAATTCACCCCTCCACTTT. Its translation: CAISEQGQTNSPLHF.

This chain's CDR3 is CASSLTRGPSYEQYF. CDR3 sequence (DNA): TGTGCCAGCAGTTTAACCAGGGGCCCCTCCTACGAGCAGTACTTC. This chain joins TRBV7-9 and TRBJ2-7, with D tentatively TRBD1 (6 bases). Between the trimmed V and J ends, which lost 6 bases and 0 bases, there was a span of 15 bases. Looked up from germline, CDR1 is SEHNR and CDR2 is FQNEAQ (reference sequence). The CDR3 loop spans 15 amino acids. The full variable domain, in which reference TRBV7-9 and TRBJ2-7 provide the parts outside the CDR3, is DTGVSQNPRHKITKRGQNVTFRCDPISEHNRLYWYRQTLGQGPEFLTYFQNEAQLEKSRLLSDRFSAERPKGSFSTLEIQRTEQGDSAMYLCASSLTRGPSYEQYFGPGTRLTVT.

The V and J genes are TRBV28 and TRBJ1-1; D is unclear. Germline V gene lookup returns CDR1 MDHEN and CDR2 SYDVKM. There are 13 residues in the CDR3. V lost 2 bases to trimming and J lost 3 bases, with 7 bases between them. CDR3 DNA sequence: TGTGCCAGCAGTTTAAGGAGGGACACTGAAGCTTTCTTT. Amino acid sequence: CASSLRRDTEAFF. Filled out from reference TRBV28 and TRBJ1-1, the complete variable domain reads DVKVTQSSRYLVKRTGEKVFLECVQDMDHENMFWYRQDPGLGLRLIYFSYDVKMKEKGDIPEGYSVSREKKERFSLILESASTNQTSMYLCASSLRRDTEAFFGQGTRLTVV.

The chain is built from TRBV7-2 and TRBJ2-6; a weak D match, TRBD1 (5 bases). The germline gives CDR1 SGHTA, CDR2 FQGNSA. The V end lost 5 bases, the J end lost 4 bases, and 15 bases lay between the germline ends. The CDR3 consists of 16 residues. CDR3 bases: TGTGCCAGCAGCCAAGCCAGGGTAACAGGGGCCAACGTCCTGACTTTC. Encoded protein: CASSQARVTGANVLTF.

The rearrangement uses TRBV7-2 and TRBJ2-1; TRBD2 aligns across 11 bases. Germline lookup yields CDR1 SGHTA and CDR2 FQGNSA. V lost 5 bases to trimming and J lost 7 bases; unmatched junction nucleotides: 10. The length of the CDR3 is 16 residues. The DNA for the CDR3 is TGTGCCAGCAGCGTCCTTAGCGGGGGGGCCGCGAATGAGCAGTTCTTC. It yields the protein CASSVLSGGAANEQFF.

Comment on this clone: Sequence at one end of the junction differs from germline and may be a read error. V is TRBV7-9 and J is TRBJ2-1; 8 nucleotides line up with TRBD2. This CDR3 region has 15 residues. CDR1 is SEHNR and CDR2 is FQNEAQ in the germline V gene (reference sequence). CDR3 DNA sequence: TGTGCCAGCAGTCGCGGGGGGTTCCCAAAAAATGGGCAGTTCTTC. It translates to CASSRGGFPKNGQFF.

The rearrangement joins TRBV9 to TRBJ1-4; 8 positions agree with TRBD1. Germline assignment: CDR1 SGDLS and CDR2 YYNGEE. V shed 0 bases and J 6 bases; nucleotides not matched to a gene: 10. The length of the CDR3 is 17 residues. CDR3 sequence: CASSVGEAGGADEKLFF. CDR3 nucleotide sequence: TGTGCCAGCAGCGTAGGGGAGGCAGGGGGCGCCGATGAAAAACTGTTTTTT.

V gene TRBV7-3 combines with J gene TRBJ2-1; the D gene is possibly TRBD1 (6 bases). The length of the CDR3 is 15 residues. V gave up 5 bases and J gave up 2 bases, with 13 bases separating them. In germline, CDR1 is SGHTA, CDR2 FQGTGA. CDR3 nucleotide sequence: TGTGCCAGCAGCCCCAGGGGCGACCCCTACAATGAGCAGTTCTTC. Protein: CASSPRGDPYNEQFF.

The chain has TRBV10-2 and TRBJ2-1; 8 bases match TRBD2. The CDR3 contains 16 residues. The ends lost 2 bases at V and 7 bases at J; junction bases unmatched: 10. From germline, CDR1 is WSHSY and CDR2 SAAADI. The chain's CDR3 is CASSEPARGGRNEQFF. The CDR3 DNA sequence: TGCGCCAGCAGTGAGCCCGCCCGCGGGGGGCGGAATGAGCAGTTCTTC.

The chain carries TRBV11-3 and TRBJ2-7, with TRBD1 as a possible D gene (8 bases). The germline gives CDR1 SGHNT, CDR2 YENEEA. CDR3 length equals 16 residues. Trimming removed 4 bases at V and 0 bases at J, with 16 bases between. Written as DNA, the CDR3 is TGTGCCAGCAGCTCACAGGGGGGGTCCTCCTCCTACGAGCAGTACTTC. Translation gives CASSSQGGSSSYEQYF.

The V gene is TRBV7-8, the J gene TRBJ2-7, with TRBD2 as a possible D gene (5 bases). The germline CDR1 and CDR2 sequences are SGHVS and FQNEAQ. The CDR3 consists of 14 residues. V was cut by 4 bases and J by 6 bases, with 16 bases left in between. CDR3 sequence (DNA): TGTGCCAGCAGCTCTAGCTTAGGTGGGAGCGAGCAGTACTTC. Translated, it gives CASSSSLGGSEQYF.

The chain links TRBV15 to TRBJ2-3; maybe TRBD2 (6 bases). The CDR3 totals 12 residues. In germline, CDR1 is LNHNV, CDR2 YYDKDF (reference sequence). V dropped 8 bases and J dropped 2 bases, with 8 bases sitting between them. The CDR3 DNA follows: TGTGCCACCCGGGGGAACACAGATACGCAGTATTTT. This codes for CATRGNTDTQYF. The full variable domain, in which reference TRBV15 and TRBJ2-3 provide the parts outside the CDR3, is DAMVIQNPRYQVTQFGKPVTLSCSQTLNHNVMYWYQQKSSQAPKLLFHYYDKDFNNEADTPDNFQSRRPNTSFCFLDIRSPGLGDTAMYLCATRGNTDTQYFGPGTRLTVL.

The rearrangement links TRBV3-1 (or the pseudogene TRBV3-2) to TRBJ1-1, with a weak D call TRBD1 (5 bases). The germline gives CDR1 LGHDT, CDR2 YNNKEL (reference sequence). The length of the CDR3 is 13 residues. Trimming pared 4 bases from V and 10 bases from J, leaving 16 bases between. CDR3 in amino acids: CASSPWRGIGAFF. For the CDR3, the DNA is TGTGCCAGCAGCCCGTGGAGGGGCATTGGAGCTTTCTTT.